The 25 T cell receptor beta chains reported below all come from one sample, sequenced in a study of T cells in narcolepsy. The protocol was immunoSEQ multiplex PCR, while the TCRdb copy is restricted to in-frame clones and leaves out a portion. Of over 40,000 clones listed, around 88% were seen once; the top ten hold 1% to 1.5%. The sequenced sample was CD45RA- memory CD4+ T cells from PBMCs. The receptors stem from a human donor with narcolepsy.

The chain carries TRBV7-2 and TRBJ2-1, with 7 bases lining up with TRBD2. Germline V gene data show CDR1 as SGHTA and CDR2 as FQGNSA. The CDR3 runs to 16 residues. The ends lost 0 bases at V and 4 bases at J; junction bases unmatched: 6. The CDR3 DNA follows: TGTGCCAGCAGCTTAGCGGTCGGGAGGCCTTACAATGAGCAGTTCTTC. It translates to CASSLAVGRPYNEQFF.

The chain recombines TRBV5-1 with TRBJ2-3, with D uncertain. This CDR3 is built from 16 residues. CDR1 is SGHRS and CDR2 is YFSETQ in the germline V gene. Trimming pared 0 bases from V and 0 bases from J, leaving 11 bases between. CDR3: CASSLGLSKSTDTQYF. The CDR3 region has the DNA TGCGCCAGCAGCTTGGGACTTTCAAAAAGCACAGATACGCAGTATTTT.

The chain has TRBV29-1 and TRBJ2-7, with TRBD1 as a possible D gene (6 bases). Germline V gene sequence: CDR1 SQVTM, CDR2 ANQGSEA. V shed 4 bases and J shed 3 bases, with 10 bases lying between them. CDR3 length: 12 amino acids. The DNA for the CDR3 is TGCAGCGTTGCACAGGGAAACTACGAGCAGTACTTC. This translates into CSVAQGNYEQYF.

The V and J genes are TRBV6-5 and TRBJ2-5, with 11 bases matching TRBD1. The V gene end was trimmed by 2 bases and the J gene end by 5 bases; junction bases not matched to a gene: 4. The CDR3 is 15 residues long. CDR1 MNHEY and CDR2 SVGAGI come from the germline V gene. The CDR3 region has the DNA TGTGCCAGCAGTTACGGGGACAGGGGGGTCGAGACCCAGTACTTC. Its translation: CASSYGDRGVETQYF.

The gene calls are TRBV4-2 and TRBJ2-7, with no clear D. The CDR3 runs to 15 residues. The V end lost 0 bases, the J end lost 2 bases, and 11 bases lay between the germline ends. Germline lookup yields CDR1 LGHNA and CDR2 YNFKEQ. The CDR3 nucleotides are TGTGCCAGCAGCCAAGAGAGCAGTATGCCCTACGAGCAGTACTTC. This gives the protein CASSQESSMPYEQYF.

The chain joins TRBV7-8 to TRBJ2-2; D is possibly TRBD1 (6 bases). The CDR3 spans 19 residues. Per germline, CDR1 SGHVS and CDR2 FQNEAQ. The V end was cut by 1 base, the J end by 1 base, with 19 bases between. The CDR3 nucleotides are TGTGCCAGCAGCTTAGGGGTGGCTCTGGGGACAATGAACACCGGGGAGCTGTTTTTT. Protein: CASSLGVALGTMNTGELFF.

The chain links TRBV7-8 to TRBJ2-7, with 11 bases matching TRBD2. J lost 4 bases, V lost 0 bases, and 2 bases had no gene match. Germline lookup yields CDR1 SGHVS and CDR2 FQNEAQ. The CDR3 is 15 amino acids. CDR3 DNA: TGTGCCAGCAGCTTAGCACGGACTAGCGGGTACGAGCAGTACTTC. It is translated as CASSLARTSGYEQYF.

This chain links TRBV29-1 with TRBJ2-5; D ambiguous. V was cut by 0 bases and J by 0 bases, with 14 bases left in between. CDR1 is SQVTM and CDR2 is ANQGSEA in the germline V gene. This CDR3 is 16 amino acids long. The CDR3 loop is CSVEEVSGIYQETQYF. CDR3 nucleotides: TGCAGCGTTGAAGAGGTCAGTGGAATTTACCAAGAGACCCAGTACTTC. The whole variable domain, filled in from reference TRBV29-1 and TRBJ2-5, reads SAVISQKPSRDICQRGTSLTIQCQVDSQVTMMFWYRQQPGQSLTLIATANQGSEATYESGFVIDKFPISRPNLTFSTLTVSNMSPEDSSIYLCSVEEVSGIYQETQYFGPGTRLLVL.

The genes are TRBV6-1 and TRBJ1-5; 7 nucleotides agree with TRBD1. In germline, CDR1 is MNHNS, CDR2 SASEGT. J gave up 9 bases and V 7 bases, and 9 bases lay outside the gene matches. This CDR3 spans 13 amino acids. The CDR3 bases are TGTGCCAGCAAGACAGGGTCGGATACGCCCCAGCATTTT. This gives the protein CASKTGSDTPQHF.

This sequence joins TRBV30 and TRBJ2-7; 8 bases are shared with TRBD2. This CDR3 has 14 residues. V was clipped by 1 base and J by 3 bases; unmatched bases: 5. Per germline, CDR1 GTSNPN and CDR2 SVGIG (reference sequence). CDR3 nucleotide sequence: TGTGCCTGGAGTGGCACTAGCGGATACTACGAGCAGTACTTC. Its translation: CAWSGTSGYYEQYF.

This clone was detected only once. This chain uses TRBV25-1 with TRBJ2-1, with a weak D call TRBD2 (6 bases). This CDR3 region has 14 residues. Germline V gene lookup returns CDR1 MGHDK and CDR2 SYGVNS. Trimming took 4 bases from V and 3 from J, leaving 10 bases between them. CDR3 nucleotides: TGTGCCAGCAGTGGGGACGGGGGCTACAATGAGCAGTTCTTC. It specifies CASSGDGGYNEQFF.

The chain is built from TRBV6-6 and TRBJ2-7; 8 bases agree with TRBD2. The CDR3 sequence is 16 residues long. V lost 0 bases and J lost 0; bases outside the gene matches: 4. The V gene's germline CDR1 is MNHNY and CDR2 SVGAGI (reference sequence). CDR3 loop: CASSYSGREVSYEQYF. The CDR3 region has the DNA TGTGCCAGCAGTTACTCGGGGCGGGAGGTCTCCTACGAGCAGTACTTC.

The genes are TRBV19 and TRBJ1-2, with D possibly matching TRBD1 (6 bases). This CDR3 spans 13 amino acids. V lost 6 bases to trimming and J lost 2 bases, with 10 bases between them. Germline V CDR1 and CDR2: LNHDA, SQIVND (reference sequence). This chain's CDR3 is CASRIQGNYGYTF. The CDR3 DNA is TGTGCCAGTAGAATTCAGGGGAACTATGGCTACACCTTC.

This clone was recorded a few times. CDR3 sequence (DNA): TGTGCCATCAGGGGGGTACAAGAGACCCAGTACTTC. It yields the protein CAIRGVQETQYF. This chain joins TRBV10-3 and TRBJ2-5; the D gene could be TRBD1 or TRBD2 (5 bases each). With 6 bases removed from V and 2 bases from J, the gap between germline ends came to 7 bases. There are 12 residues in the CDR3. The germline gives CDR1 ENHRY, CDR2 SYGVKD.

The chain is built from TRBV19 and TRBJ2-1; D is perhaps TRBD1 or TRBD2 (5 bases each). Trimming cost V 3 bases and J 6 bases, with 18 bases left between them. From germline, CDR1 is LNHDA and CDR2 SQIVND (reference sequence). This CDR3 spans 16 amino acids. The CDR3 loop reads CASSMDPGAFSNEQFF. The CDR3, as DNA: TGTGCCAGTAGTATGGACCCCGGGGCCTTTAGCAATGAGCAGTTCTTC.

The CDR3 DNA follows: TGTGCCAGCAGAGTGCCGGGACAGGGGGTCGGCTACACCTTC. Encoded protein: CASRVPGQGVGYTF. This chain links TRBV2 with TRBJ1-2; 11 bases are a match to TRBD1. With V trimmed by 6 bases and J by 8 bases, 8 bases remained unmatched. The germline V gene encodes CDR1 SNHLY and CDR2 FYNNEI. The CDR3 contains 14 residues.

This clone was detected only once. The chain uses TRBV5-1 and TRBJ2-5; perhaps D is TRBD1 or TRBD2 (7 bases each). The ends were cut back, 7 bases at V and 5 bases at J, with 21 bases in the middle. From germline, CDR1 is SGHRS and CDR2 YFSETQ. This CDR3 has 15 amino acids. In DNA form, the CDR3 reads TGCGCCAGCGCCGGGGGGACAGTCTTTGGCGAGACCCAGTACTTC. Its protein is CASAGGTVFGETQYF.

CDR3 in amino acids: CASRDGQIYQPQHF. CDR3 in DNA: TGTGCCAGCAGGGACGGACAGATCTATCAGCCCCAGCATTTT. The chain uses TRBV2 and TRBJ1-5; TRBD1 might be the D (6 bases). V was trimmed by 6 bases and J by 5 bases, leaving 14 bases between them. Per the germline V gene, CDR1 is SNHLY and CDR2 is FYNNEI. The CDR3 loop spans 14 amino acids. The full variable domain, with the rest looked up from reference TRBV2 and TRBJ1-5, is EPEVTQTPSHQVTQMGQEVILRCVPISNHLYFYWYRQILGQKVEFLVSFYNNEISEKSEIFDDQFSVERPDGSNFTLKIRSTKLEDSAMYFCASRDGQIYQPQHFGDGTRLSIL.

The chain combines TRBV5-4 with TRBJ2-3; D not certain. Germline-derived CDR1 and CDR2 are SGHNT and YYREEE (reference sequence). Trimming removed 0 bases at V and 0 bases at J, with 11 bases between. The CDR3 loop spans 16 amino acids. CDR3 residues: CASSLGATVSTDTQYF. The DNA for the CDR3 is TGTGCCAGCAGCTTGGGAGCAACCGTTAGCACAGATACGCAGTATTTT.

The V call is TRBV9, the J call TRBJ2-2; 10 nucleotides match TRBD2. V trimming: 3 bases; J trimming: 3 bases; junction bases outside the gene matches: 2. Germline CDR1 and CDR2: SGDLS and YYNGEE. The CDR3 runs to 15 residues. This CDR3 is CASSGGTSDTGELFF. CDR3 nucleotide sequence: TGTGCCAGCAGCGGCGGGACTAGCGACACCGGGGAGCTGTTTTTT.

The rearrangement links TRBV4-2 to TRBJ2-2; D uncertain. Germline lookup yields CDR1 LGHNA and CDR2 YNFKEQ. This CDR3 comprises 14 residues. V was trimmed by 1 base and J by 7 bases, leaving 10 bases between them. In DNA, the CDR3 is TGTGCCAGCAGCCAAGCCGGGTATAACGGGGAGCTGTTTTTT. As protein: CASSQAGYNGELFF.

V is TRBV7-2 and J is TRBJ2-5, with 11 bases that match TRBD1. With V trimmed by 5 bases and J by 2 bases, 4 bases remained unmatched. The CDR3 sequence is 15 residues long. The germline CDR1 and CDR2 sequences are SGHTA and FQGNSA. The CDR3 DNA sequence: TGTGCCAGCAGCCGGGACAGGGGGGGACAAGAGACCCAGTACTTC. It specifies CASSRDRGGQETQYF. The full variable domain, rest sourced from reference TRBV7-2 and TRBJ2-5, is GAGVSQSPSNKVTEKGKDVELRCDPISGHTALYWYRQSLGQGLEFLIYFQGNSAPDKSGLPSDRFSAERTGGSVSTLTIQRTQQEDSAVYLCASSRDRGGQETQYFGPGTRLLVL.

This clone showed up just once. The J gene is TRBJ2-6, the V gene TRBV7-3, with D maybe TRBD2 (6 bases). This CDR3 is built from 16 residues. Germline V gives CDR1 SGHTA, CDR2 FQGTGA. Trimming removed 2 bases from V and 0 bases from J, with 8 bases in between. CDR3 loop: CASSLPGGSGANVLTF. CDR3 coding DNA: TGTGCCAGCAGCTTACCCGGGGGCTCTGGGGCCAACGTCCTGACTTTC.

V and J are TRBV11-3 and TRBJ1-1; D uncertain. CDR1 and CDR2 from the germline V gene are SGHNT and YENEEA. This CDR3 spans 13 amino acids. V lost 7 bases to trimming and J lost 4 bases, with 13 bases between them. CDR3 sequence reads: CASKYRVLTEAFF. CDR3 DNA sequence: TGTGCCAGCAAATATAGGGTACTCACTGAAGCTTTCTTT.

The chain has TRBV2 and TRBJ1-1; TRBD1 aligns across 8 bases. The CDR3 contains 13 residues. J lost 3 bases, V lost 6 bases, and 3 bases had no gene match. Germline V lookup: CDR1 SNHLY, CDR2 FYNNEI. The DNA for the CDR3 is TGTGCCAGCAGGATGGACAGGGACACTGAAGCTTTCTTT. This sequence encodes CASRMDRDTEAFF. Filled out from reference TRBV2 and TRBJ1-1, the complete variable domain reads EPEVTQTPSHQVTQMGQEVILRCVPISNHLYFYWYRQILGQKVEFLVSFYNNEISEKSEIFDDQFSVERPDGSNFTLKIRSTKLEDSAMYFCASRMDRDTEAFFGQGTRLTVV.